These 23 T cell receptor beta chains share one sample of origin, sequenced in a study of T cells in Graves' hyperthyroidism and ophthalmopathy. Amplified TCR beta CDR3 regions derived from RNA transcripts. During a first-round RT-PCR of the TCR CDR3, the HTBI primer set was used. TCRdb redid the calling of the multiplex PCR reads with MiXCR, one entry per CDR3 protein. The profile shows about 350,000 distinct CDR3 sequences, around 18% of them singletons. Specimen: blood. These receptor sequences come from a woman aged 40 to 49 with Graves' ophthalmopathy.

This clonotype was recorded many times. This chain connects TRBV29-1 to TRBJ1-2; a weak D match, TRBD1 (5 bases). The V gene lost 6 bases and the J gene lost 0 bases, with 20 bases spanning the gap. CDR3 length: 16 amino acids. Germline CDR1 reads SQVTM; CDR2 reads ANQGSEA. CDR3 coding DNA: TGCAGCGTAGGGGAGGGAGGCCAGTCCGCTAACTATGGCTACACCTTC. Translation: CSVGEGGQSANYGYTF.

In its sample, this clonotype was seen many times. The chain joins TRBV5-1 to TRBJ2-7, with D maybe TRBD1 (6 bases). V lost 2 bases to trimming and J lost 3 bases, with 15 bases between them. The CDR3 runs 15 residues. Germline V gene data show CDR1 as SGHRS and CDR2 as YFSETQ. The CDR3 sequence is CASSFTTGIFYEQYF. CDR3 nucleotides: TGCGCCAGCAGCTTTACAACAGGGATATTCTACGAGCAGTACTTC.

This clonotype was detected ten times or more. Germline is not matched at one junction end, which may reflect a read error. This chain connects TRBV11-1 to TRBJ2-7; D is possibly TRBD2 (6 bases). The CDR3 loop spans 17 amino acids. Per germline, CDR1 SGHAT and CDR2 FQDESV (reference sequence). As DNA, the CDR3 is TGTGCCAGCAGCTTAGTTCTTCGGGGAGGTGGTAACTACGGGCAGTACTTC. Its protein is CASSLVLRGGGNYGQYF.

V is TRBV27 and J is TRBJ1-6; 7 positions match TRBD1. Germline trimming cut 5 bases from V and 7 bases from J; bases unmatched to any gene: 5. Germline CDR1 is MNHEY and CDR2 is SMNVEV (reference sequence). CDR3 length equals 14 residues. The CDR3, as DNA: TGTGCCAGCAGTAACAGGGGCGGGAATTCACCCCTCCACTTT. Its translation: CASSNRGGNSPLHF.

There are many counts of this clonotype. This chain joins TRBV28 and TRBJ1-5; maybe TRBD1 (6 bases). The CDR3 is 17 residues long. Germline CDR1 MDHEN, CDR2 SYDVKM. Trimming took off 8 bases at V and 5 bases at J, with 25 bases between the two ends. The CDR3 region has the DNA TGTGCCAGCGGCTGGAACAGGGACTCTGCTCCCCATCAGCCCCAGCATTTT. Its translation is CASGWNRDSAPHQPQHF.

About this clonotype: One junction end does not reproduce the germline sequence, and a read error may be involved. The CDR3 DNA reads as TGTGCCATCTGGACCATCTATGGCTACATCTTC. This encodes CAIWTIYGYIF. V gene TRBV28 combines with J gene TRBJ1-2; D ambiguous. There are 11 residues in the CDR3. Germline V gives CDR1 MDHEN, CDR2 SYDVKM.

V usage is TRBV6-2 or TRBV6-3 and J usage is TRBJ2-7; 10 bases align to TRBD2. V trimming: 3 bases; J trimming: 0 bases; junction bases outside the gene matches: 8. Per germline, CDR1 MNHEY and CDR2 SVGEGT. The CDR3 is 17 residues long. CDR3 amino acids: CASSYRTSGNPSYEQYF. Here the CDR3 DNA reads TGTGCCAGCAGTTATCGAACTAGCGGGAACCCCTCCTACGAGCAGTACTTC.

The V and J genes are TRBV29-1 and TRBJ2-7; 11 nucleotides match TRBD1. CDR3 length equals 12 residues. The germline gives CDR1 SQVTM, CDR2 ANQGSEA. J lost 4 bases, V lost 6 bases, and 2 bases had no gene match. The DNA for the CDR3 is TGCAGCGTCGGGACAGGGGGGTACGAGCAGTACTTC. This sequence encodes CSVGTGGYEQYF.

The sample holds many counts of this clonotype. The V and J genes are TRBV5-5 and TRBJ2-2; D perhaps matches TRBD2 (5 bases). The CDR3 runs 14 residues. Trimming pared 1 base from V and 7 bases from J, leaving 11 bases between. Germline lookup yields CDR1 SGHKS and CDR2 YYEKEE (reference sequence). The CDR3 DNA follows: TGTGCCAGCAGCTTGTCGGCTAGCTTCGGGGAGCTGTTTTTT. Protein sequence: CASSLSASFGELFF. The variable domain in full, with the rest retrieved from reference TRBV5-5 and TRBJ2-2, is DAGVTQSPTHLIKTRGQQVTLRCSPISGHKSVSWYQQVLGQGPQFIFQYYEKEERGRGNFPDRFSARQFPNYSSELNVNALLLGDSALYLCASSLSASFGELFFGEGSRLTVL.

Many counts were recorded for this clonotype. The genes are TRBV6-1 and TRBJ1-2; 8 nucleotides match TRBD1. Germline V gene data show CDR1 as MNHNS and CDR2 as SASEGT. Trimming took 5 bases from V and 6 from J; bases not matched to a gene: 11. The CDR3 runs 15 residues. CDR3 sequence (DNA): TGTGCCAGCAGTCTATCCTCCGGGACAGGAAATGGCTACACCTTC. Its protein is CASSLSSGTGNGYTF.

Notes on this clonotype: This may stem from a read error, because a much larger clone lies one nucleotide away. The V and J genes are TRBV12-3 or TRBV12-4 and TRBJ2-5; D could derive from TRBD1 or TRBD2 (5 bases each). This CDR3 region has 14 residues. CDR3 nucleotides: TGTGCCAGCAGCCTAAGAGGGACCGGAGAGACCCCGTACTTC. This codes for CASSLRGTGETPYF.

The V gene is TRBV12-3 or TRBV12-4, the J gene TRBJ1-5, with a possible D match to TRBD1 (5 bases). This CDR3 has 16 residues. Trimming stripped 4 bases from V and 3 bases from J, with 16 bases between. CDR3: CASSSPAGGFNQPQHF. The CDR3 DNA reads as TGTGCCAGCAGTTCGCCCGCGGGGGGGTTCAATCAGCCCCAGCATTTT.

This clonotype showed up many times. The genes are TRBV15 and TRBJ1-5; D is ambiguous. CDR3 length equals 14 residues. V was pared by 0 bases and J by 5 bases, with 8 bases between. Germline V gene sequence: CDR1 LNHNV, CDR2 YYDKDF (reference sequence). CDR3 in amino acids: CATSRDTAYQPQHF. The CDR3, as DNA: TGTGCCACCAGCAGAGATACCGCATATCAGCCCCAGCATTTT. The full variable domain, rest sourced from reference TRBV15 and TRBJ1-5, is DAMVIQNPRYQVTQFGKPVTLSCSQTLNHNVMYWYQQKSSQAPKLLFHYYDKDFNNEADTPDNFQSRRPNTSFCFLDIRSPGLGDTAMYLCATSRDTAYQPQHFGDGTRLSIL.

This clonotype appeared many times. This chain joins TRBV29-1 and TRBJ1-2; maybe TRBD1 (5 bases). Germline CDR1 and CDR2: SQVTM and ANQGSEA. With 2 bases removed from V and 4 bases from J, the gap between germline ends came to 5 bases. This CDR3 has 11 residues. The CDR3 reads CSVERGYGYTF. CDR3 DNA sequence: TGCAGCGTTGAAAGGGGCTATGGCTACACCTTC.

The rearrangement links TRBV9 to TRBJ2-5; 8 bases match TRBD2. The trim removed 0 bases at V and 1 base at J, leaving 5 bases unmatched. Germline V gene data show CDR1 as SGDLS and CDR2 as YYNGEE. CDR3 length: 16 residues. Here the CDR3 DNA reads TGTGCCAGCAGCGTAGGTGGCGGGAGGATCCAAGAGACCCAGTACTTC. This translates into CASSVGGGRIQETQYF.

This clonotype was counted between two and nine times. The CDR3 spells CSVEGVETQYF. Written as DNA, the CDR3 is TGCAGCGTTGAAGGGGTGGAGACCCAGTACTTC. The rearrangement uses TRBV29-1 and TRBJ2-5; D remains unclear. Germline CDR1 and CDR2: SQVTM and ANQGSEA. The CDR3 extends over 11 amino acids. V lost 1 base to trimming and J lost 5 bases, with 5 bases between them.

This clonotype was seen repeatedly, ten times or more. The chain employs TRBV10-3 and TRBJ1-1; D gene uncertain. Germline assignment: CDR1 ENHRY and CDR2 SYGVKD. V was trimmed by 3 bases and J by 0 bases, leaving 5 bases between them. The CDR3 runs 13 residues. The CDR3 region has the DNA TGTGCCATCAGTGATAGACTGAACACTGAAGCTTTCTTT. This encodes CAISDRLNTEAFF.

Comment on this clonotype: Germline and junction disagree at one end, which may indicate a read error. The chain recombines TRBV30 with TRBJ1-1; TRBD1 might be the D (6 bases). CDR1 and CDR2 from the germline V gene are GTSNPN and SVGIG (reference sequence). The CDR3 runs 12 residues. The CDR3 DNA reads as TGTGCCTGGGACAGGATATCTTCTGAAGCCTTCTTT. It encodes CAWDRISSEAFF.

This clonotype was detected ten times or more. The chain recombines TRBV27 with TRBJ2-7; D remains ambiguous. Trimming shortened V by 2 bases and J by 1 base, and 9 bases separated the two germline ends. The CDR3 loop spans 14 amino acids. Per germline, CDR1 MNHEY and CDR2 SMNVEV (reference sequence). This chain's CDR3 is CASSLAEMSYEQYF. CDR3 coding DNA: TGTGCCAGCAGTTTAGCAGAAATGTCCTACGAGCAGTACTTC.

This clonotype was recorded many times. The chain recombines TRBV12-3 or TRBV12-4 with TRBJ2-5; TRBD2 matches at 13 bases. This CDR3 contains 15 residues. The trim removed 6 bases at V and 5 bases at J, leaving 6 bases unmatched. CDR3 region: CASSPLAGGAETQYF. In DNA, the CDR3 is TGTGCCAGCAGCCCACTAGCGGGAGGGGCGGAGACCCAGTACTTC.

This clonotype was seen repeatedly, ten times or more. The chain combines TRBV12-3 or TRBV12-4 with TRBJ2-7; D call uncertain. The CDR3 spans 14 residues. Trimming stripped 5 bases from V and 6 bases from J, with 17 bases between. The CDR3 protein is CASSLGGRNGEQYF. The CDR3 DNA follows: TGTGCCAGCAGTCTCGGTGGCAGAAACGGCGAGCAGTACTTC.

This clonotype was recorded many times. The rearrangement joins TRBV12-3 or TRBV12-4 to TRBJ2-7, with 12 nucleotides matching TRBD2. J lost 4 bases, V lost 5 bases, and 6 bases had no gene match. This CDR3 spans 15 amino acids. In DNA, the CDR3 is TGTGCCAGCAGTCGGACTAGCGGGAAGAGTTACGAGCAGTACTTC. Its translation: CASSRTSGKSYEQYF.

The CDR3 protein is CASSLYGTGENIQYF. The CDR3 nucleotides are TGTGCCAGCAGTTTATATGGGACAGGGGAAAACATTCAGTACTTC. The chain links TRBV12-3 or TRBV12-4 to TRBJ2-4; 10 nucleotides match TRBD1. The V and J ends lost 2 bases and 5 bases, in that order; junction bases with no gene match: 3. CDR3 length equals 15 residues.